This TCR beta chain emerged from a study of cytomegalovirus exposure and HLA in healthy donors. About the research overall: A data release that came early held roughly 80 million unique TCRs from HLA-typed donors.

Study-wide results and caveats: HLA allele associations emerged for about 16,000 TCR beta sequences in a later analysis, at 0.05 false discovery rate. Both high specificity and high sensitivity reportedly marked the classifier's diagnosis of cytomegalovirus status. Near-uniform donor sequencing depth was presumed by presence/absence analyses.

PCR employed 60 Vbeta and 13 Jbeta primers. Produced via immunoSEQ multiplex PCR; TCRdb's table is partial and in-frame only. The table records approximately 130,000 clones, about 69% of them present only once. As regards this clone: No antigen is known for it.

The TCR originated in a man aged 25 to 40 in good health and CMV-seronegative. The sample consisted of PBMCs.

CDR3 DNA: TGTGCCAGCAGCTTAGGGGCGCAGGTCTTTGGCACAGATACGCAGTATTTT. Protein: CASSLGAQVFGTDTQYF. This chain connects TRBV7-2 to TRBJ2-3, with D uncertain. The CDR3 contains 17 residues. The V gene lost 1 base and the J gene lost 1 base, with 15 bases spanning the gap. Per the germline V gene, CDR1 is SGHTA and CDR2 is FQGNSA.